This T cell receptor (beta chain) was sequenced for a study of blood T cells in healthy people across ages. V lost 3 bases to trimming and J lost 8 bases; unmatched junction nucleotides: 4. Germline V gives CDR1 SGHRS, CDR2 YFSETQ. The CDR3 sequence is 15 residues long. The authors ran a second PCR of 7 to 11 cycles using a sample-barcoded 5' primer and a J-beta primer mix. TCRdb used MiXCR to reprocess the 5' RACE reads, holding one entry per CDR3 protein. The sample lists about 1.6 million distinct CDR3 sequences, 30% to 40% occurring once. This clonotype originated in a woman between 25 and 40 years old in good health. Sample: blood. The chain combines TRBV5-1 with TRBJ2-1; 14 nucleotides line up with TRBD2. CDR3 in amino acids: CASSSGTSGGYEQFF. The CDR3 DNA is TGCGCCAGCAGCTCCGGGACTAGCGGGGGCTATGAGCAGTTCTTC.